These 11 T cell receptor beta chains were all obtained from the same sample, sequenced in a study of T cell changes during pregnancy in multiple sclerosis. Some clones are missing from TCRdb's copy, which holds only in-frame ones; the method was immunoSEQ multiplex PCR. The sample holds around 84,000 clones, 90% to 95% seen once. This specimen consisted of peripheral blood, obtained in the second trimester of pregnancy. Source of these receptors: a female donor in good health, enrolled as a control in a pregnancy study.

The chain employs TRBV5-8 and TRBJ2-7, with 15 bases fitting TRBD2. The CDR3 totals 15 residues. V gave up 4 bases and J gave up 4 bases; unmatched junction bases: 3. The V gene's germline CDR1 is SGHTS and CDR2 YDEGEE. The CDR3 protein is CASSRGLAGGYEQYF. In DNA form, the CDR3 reads TGTGCCAGCAGCCGCGGACTAGCGGGGGGGTACGAGCAGTACTTC.

The chain uses TRBV10-3 and TRBJ2-7; TRBD1 might be the D (6 bases). The CDR3 length is 12 residues. Trimming shortened V by 7 bases and J by 3 bases, and 10 bases separated the two germline ends. Germline V lookup: CDR1 ENHRY, CDR2 SYGVKD. The DNA of the CDR3 is TGTGCCATCAAGACGGACAGCTACGAGCAGTACTTC. Translating gives CAIKTDSYEQYF.

The J gene is TRBJ1-3, the V gene TRBV6-1; D unclear. The V gene's germline CDR1 is MNHNS and CDR2 SASEGT. The germline V and J ends were trimmed by 2 bases and 6 bases, with 11 bases remaining between them. The CDR3 totals 14 residues. The CDR3 here is CASSESNTKNTIYF. CDR3 nucleotide sequence: TGTGCCAGCAGTGAATCCAACACGAAAAACACCATATATTTT.

Concerning this clone itself: One end of the junction does not line up with germline, which may come from a read error. The chain carries TRBV18 and TRBJ2-2; 8 nucleotides align to TRBD1. CDR3 length equals 16 residues. Looked up from germline, CDR1 is KGHSH and CDR2 is LQKENI. The CDR3 DNA sequence: TGTGCCAGCCCACCACTTGGGACAGGGAACACCGGGGAGCTGTTTTTT. Translation: CASPPLGTGNTGELFF.

This rearrangement joins TRBV2 to TRBJ1-2, with D possibly being TRBD1 (5 bases). This CDR3 has 11 residues. Germline-derived CDR1 and CDR2 are SNHLY and FYNNEI. V was trimmed by 6 bases and J by 8 bases, leaving 10 bases between them. The CDR3 DNA sequence: TGTGCCAGCAGCCCCAGGGCCGGCTACACCTTC. Protein sequence: CASSPRAGYTF. The whole variable domain, filled in from reference TRBV2 and TRBJ1-2, reads EPEVTQTPSHQVTQMGQEVILRCVPISNHLYFYWYRQILGQKVEFLVSFYNNEISEKSEIFDDQFSVERPDGSNFTLKIRSTKLEDSAMYFCASSPRAGYTFGSGTRLTVV.

The rearrangement joins TRBV28 to TRBJ1-5; D gene ambiguous. Germline CDR1 is MDHEN and CDR2 is SYDVKM. Trimming pared 2 bases from V and 3 bases from J, leaving 11 bases between. This CDR3 comprises 15 residues. Here the CDR3 reads CASSLMAAFNQPQHF. CDR3 coding DNA: TGTGCCAGCAGTTTAATGGCGGCCTTCAATCAGCCCCAGCATTTT.

This CDR3 reads CASSPDRNEAFF. DNA of the CDR3: TGTGCCAGCTCACCCGACAGAAATGAAGCTTTCTTT. The V gene is TRBV18, the J gene TRBJ1-1, with D tentatively TRBD1 (5 bases). V was shortened by 3 bases and J by 7 bases, with 9 bases between the two germline ends. The germline V gene encodes CDR1 KGHSH and CDR2 LQKENI. The CDR3 runs to 12 residues.

The V gene is TRBV28, the J gene TRBJ1-5; D gene ambiguous. Trimming took off 5 bases at V and 0 bases at J, with 11 bases between the two ends. This CDR3 has 15 amino acids. Germline V CDR1 and CDR2: MDHEN, SYDVKM. CDR3 in amino acids: CASSSRVYSNQPQHF. CDR3 DNA sequence: TGTGCCAGCAGTAGCCGGGTATATAGCAATCAGCCCCAGCATTTT.

The chain carries TRBV5-1 and TRBJ2-1, with D uncertain. CDR1 SGHRS and CDR2 YFSETQ come from the germline V gene. This CDR3 has 13 amino acids. Trimming took 0 bases from V and 9 from J, leaving 10 bases between them. This CDR3 reads CASSLVGPGEQFF. CDR3 bases: TGCGCCAGCAGCTTGGTGGGTCCGGGTGAGCAGTTCTTC.

J is TRBJ1-3 and V is TRBV29-1; a weak D match, TRBD1 (6 bases). V shed 4 bases and J shed 4 bases, with 8 bases lying between them. Germline lookup yields CDR1 SQVTM and CDR2 ANQGSEA. This CDR3 region has 12 residues. The CDR3 coding sequence is TGCAGCGTTGTTACAGGGGGAAACACCATATATTTT. Its protein product is CSVVTGGNTIYF.

V gene TRBV6-5 combines with J gene TRBJ1-2; 8 bases align to TRBD1. Germline V lookup: CDR1 MNHEY, CDR2 SVGAGI. Trimming at V came to 0 bases and at J to 0 bases, leaving 0 bases not matched to a gene. This CDR3 spans 15 amino acids. The CDR3 spells CASSYSTGANYGYTF. DNA of the CDR3: TGTGCCAGCAGTTACTCGACAGGGGCTAACTATGGCTACACCTTC.